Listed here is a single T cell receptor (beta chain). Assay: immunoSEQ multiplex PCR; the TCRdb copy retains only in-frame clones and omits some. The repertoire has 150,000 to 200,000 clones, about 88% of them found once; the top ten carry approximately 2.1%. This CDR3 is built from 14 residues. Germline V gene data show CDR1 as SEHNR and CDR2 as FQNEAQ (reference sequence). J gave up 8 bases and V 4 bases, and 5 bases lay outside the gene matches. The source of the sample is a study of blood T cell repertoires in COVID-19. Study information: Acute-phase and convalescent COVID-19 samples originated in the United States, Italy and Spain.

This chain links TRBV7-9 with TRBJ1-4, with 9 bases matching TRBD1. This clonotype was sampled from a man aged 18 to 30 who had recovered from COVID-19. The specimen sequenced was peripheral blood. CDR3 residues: CASSSSGTGEKLFF. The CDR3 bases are TGTGCCAGCAGCTCCTCCGGGACAGGGGAAAAACTGTTTTTT.